A single sample is the source of the 17 T cell receptor beta chains below, sequenced in a study of relationships among human T cell subsets. After negative selection with anti-CD4 multisort beads, CD8+ T cells were positively selected with anti-CD8 beads. From mRNA, alpha and beta CDR3 regions were amplified using semiquantitative ARM-PCR. ARM-PCR used tagged nested gene-specific primers, then communal superprimers for exponential amplification. In TCRdb, the multiplex PCR reads were re-called with MiXCR into one record per CDR3 protein. Seen here are about 5,500 distinct CDR3 sequences, roughly 69% observed once, and the top ten hold less than 75%. Source material: CD8+ T cells sorted from blood. The receptor set was obtained from a man aged 40-50 years in good health.

The V and J genes are TRBV4-1 and TRBJ2-7; TRBD1 might be the D (6 bases). The CDR3 covers 14 residues. Deletions cut 0 bases from V and 5 bases from J, with 11 bases between. Germline assignment: CDR1 MGHRA and CDR2 YSYEKL. The CDR3 is CASSQDPRGDEQYF. The DNA of the CDR3 is TGCGCCAGCAGCCAAGATCCCAGGGGAGACGAGCAGTACTTC.

The rearrangement links TRBV5-1 to TRBJ2-1, with TRBD2 identical over 8 bases. Germline V gives CDR1 SGHRS, CDR2 YFSETQ. The CDR3 length is 16 residues. V lost 7 bases to trimming and J lost 0 bases; unmatched junction nucleotides: 9. In nucleotides, the CDR3 is TGCGCCAGCGGGCCATCGGGGGGGCTCTCCTACAATGAGCAGTTCTTC. Residues: CASGPSGGLSYNEQFF.

J is TRBJ2-3 and V is TRBV5-1; 9 bases agree with TRBD2. Germline V CDR1 and CDR2: SGHRS, YFSETQ. The trim removed 0 bases at V and 1 base at J, leaving 0 bases unmatched. The CDR3 has 15 residues. The CDR3 loop is CASSLGTSGTDTQYF. The CDR3 DNA reads TGCGCCAGCAGCTTGGGGACTAGCGGCACAGATACGCAGTATTTT.

The CDR3 spells CASSQEGQGPDTQYF. In DNA form, the CDR3 reads TGCGCCAGCAGCCAAGAGGGACAGGGTCCAGATACGCAGTATTTT. This sequence joins TRBV4-1 and TRBJ2-3, with 9 bases matching TRBD1. V shed 0 bases, J shed 4 bases, and the junction held 2 bases outside the gene matches. The V gene's germline CDR1 is MGHRA and CDR2 YSYEKL. This CDR3 is built from 15 residues.

V is TRBV11-1 and J is TRBJ2-1; 7 bases align to TRBD1. Germline V gives CDR1 SGHAT, CDR2 FQDESV (reference sequence). V lost 1 base and J lost 2; bases outside the gene matches: 2. This CDR3 has 15 residues. In DNA, the CDR3 is TGTGCCAGCAGCTTAGAAGACAGGGCCTACAATGAGCAGTTCTTC. Protein product: CASSLEDRAYNEQFF.

This clonotype was seen more than once but under ten times. The rearrangement links TRBV6-1 to TRBJ2-2; 8 bases map to TRBD1. CDR1 and CDR2 (germline): MNHNS, SASEGT. V gave up 7 bases and J gave up 5 bases; unmatched junction bases: 15. This CDR3 region has 17 residues. For the CDR3, the DNA is TGTGCCAGCACTCCCTCCCCAGGGGGCCCCGCGACCGGGGAGCTGTTTTTT. This sequence encodes CASTPSPGGPATGELFF.

CDR3 nucleotide sequence: TGTGCCAGCAGCTTAGCGGGACAGGGGCGCTCCTACGAGCAGTACTTC. Amino acids: CASSLAGQGRSYEQYF. This chain links TRBV11-1 with TRBJ2-7, with 10 positions matching TRBD1. CDR3 length: 16 residues. Germline CDR1 is SGHAT and CDR2 is FQDESV (reference sequence). The V gene end was trimmed by 0 bases and the J gene end by 0 bases; junction bases not matched to a gene: 2.

The J gene is TRBJ2-3, the V gene TRBV12-3 or TRBV12-4; D possibly corresponds to TRBD2 (6 bases). The CDR3 loop spans 12 amino acids. Trimming removed 5 bases at V and 10 bases at J, with 13 bases between. The CDR3 region is CASSLRGRPQYF. CDR3 DNA sequence: TGTGCCAGCAGTCTCCGGGGGAGGCCGCAGTATTTT.

This clonotype has a handful of counts. The V call is TRBV14, the J call TRBJ2-1, with D perhaps TRBD1 (6 bases). The DNA end is more similar to TRBJ2-7, so the J call may be wrong. This CDR3 comprises 15 residues. Germline V CDR1 and CDR2: SGHDN, FVKESK. As DNA, the CDR3 is TGTGCCAGCAGCCAAGCGGCAGGGGCATGGTACGAGCAGTACTTC. The encoded protein is CASSQAAGAWYEQYF.

This clonotype is large within its sample. The chain joins TRBV7-6 to TRBJ2-3, with D perhaps TRBD2 (6 bases). V lost 5 bases and J 6 bases, leaving 6 bases between the germline ends. Germline V lookup: CDR1 SGHVS, CDR2 FNYEAQ. The CDR3 runs to 11 residues. Here the CDR3 reads CASSRGDTQYF. The CDR3 DNA reads as TGTGCCAGCAGCCGGGGGGATACGCAGTATTTT.

The chain has TRBV6-4 and TRBJ2-1, with TRBD1 identical over 9 bases. J lost 3 bases, V lost 0 bases, and 0 bases had no gene match. The CDR3 totals 15 residues. Germline loops: CDR1 MRHNA, CDR2 SNTAGT. The CDR3: CASSDSTGGYNEQFF. Written as DNA, the CDR3 is TGTGCCAGCAGTGACTCGACAGGGGGCTACAATGAGCAGTTCTTC.

CDR3 amino acids: CASTRDYTGELFF. In DNA form, the CDR3 reads TGTGCCAGCACCAGGGACTACACCGGGGAGCTGTTTTTT. The rearrangement uses TRBV12-3 or TRBV12-4 and TRBJ2-2; TRBD2 might be the D (6 bases). The CDR3 loop spans 13 amino acids. V was shortened by 7 bases and J by 3 bases, with 9 bases between the two germline ends.

The rearrangement uses TRBV11-3 and TRBJ2-5, with D perhaps matching TRBD2 (5 bases). V was shortened by 5 bases and J by 2 bases, with 12 bases between the two germline ends. The CDR3 consists of 14 residues. Germline V gene sequence: CDR1 SGHNT, CDR2 YENEEA. This CDR3 reads CASSPPGVQETQYF. CDR3 DNA: TGTGCCAGCAGCCCGCCCGGGGTACAAGAGACCCAGTACTTC.

This clonotype occurred a few times. This chain joins TRBV12-3 or TRBV12-4 and TRBJ2-1, with D tentatively TRBD1 (6 bases). V lost 5 bases and J 9 bases, leaving 14 bases between the germline ends. The CDR3 has 13 amino acids. CDR3 amino acids: CASSADRRGEQFF. CDR3 coding DNA: TGTGCCAGCAGTGCGGACAGAAGGGGTGAGCAGTTCTTC.

The CDR3 DNA follows: TGTGCCAGCAGCTCTAGTAGGGGACGGTCGAACACTGAAGCTTTCTTT. Its translation is CASSSSRGRSNTEAFF. The chain recombines TRBV7-9 with TRBJ1-1; maybe TRBD1 (5 bases). The germline V gene has CDR1 SEHNR and CDR2 FQNEAQ (reference sequence). The CDR3 runs to 16 residues. The V and J ends lost 4 bases and 1 base respectively, with 16 bases between them.

The chain recombines TRBV11-2 with TRBJ2-7; D remains ambiguous. The CDR3 length is 13 residues. V was trimmed by 2 bases and J by 3 bases, leaving 8 bases between them. CDR1 is SGHAT, CDR2 FQNNGV, per germline. In DNA form, the CDR3 reads TGTGCCAGCAGCTTAACCCGATACTACGAGCAGTACTTC. Its protein product is CASSLTRYYEQYF.

The V and J genes are TRBV11-3 and TRBJ2-5, with D hard to call. CDR3 size: 12 residues. Germline CDR1 and CDR2: SGHNT and YENEEA. V was shortened by 3 bases and J by 5 bases, with 7 bases between the two germline ends. The CDR3 nucleotides are TGTGCCAGCAGCTTGGTCGGGGAGACCCAGTACTTC. Protein product: CASSLVGETQYF. The entire variable domain, with the rest obtained from reference TRBV11-3 and TRBJ2-5, is as follows: EAGVVQSPRYKIIEKKQPVAFWCNPISGHNTLYWYLQNLGQGPELLIRYENEEAVDDSQLPKDRFSAERLKGVDSTLKIQPAELGDSAVYLCASSLVGETQYFGPGTRLLVL.